These T cell receptor beta chains were read from a single sample in a study of T cells after posttransplantation cyclophosphamide. Profiling relied on immunoSEQ multiplex PCR, and the TCRdb table lists in-frame clones only, not all of them. The table includes around 18,000 clones, 83% detected once. Sequenced material: memory CD4+ T cells sorted from blood. The receptor source for this set is a man in his thirties or forties in good health and a related stem cell transplant donor. The conserved cysteine and the conserved F or W are not part of the CDR3 here. Each record gives: J gene, V gene, CDR3 protein.

TRBJ2-5 | TRBV5-1 | ASSRDRGQETQY
TRBJ2-1 | TRBV4-1 | ASSQGQFSYNEQF
TRBJ1-1 | TRBV7-9 | ASSSPIRTVMNTEAF
TRBJ2-7 | TRBV2 | ASRAQGREQY
TRBJ2-1 | TRBV5-4 | ASSFTGSYNEQF
TRBJ2-5 | TRBV5-1 | ASKGGQAQETQY
TRBJ2-3 | TRBV29-1 | SAKEGSFADTQY
TRBJ2-1 | TRBV5-6 | ASSSGRRYNEQF
TRBJ1-3 | TRBV29-1 | SVETGNGNTIY
TRBJ1-1 | TRBV5-4 | ASSLDRANTEAF
TRBJ1-2 | TRBV29-1 | SVERLTNYGYT
TRBJ1-1 | TRBV11-3 | ASSPGQGSDAF
TRBJ2-1 | TRBV7-9 | ASAGFDRFNEQF
TRBJ2-7 | TRBV28 | ASSLVTPTYEQY
TRBJ1-2 | TRBV7-9 | ASSEGGRLNYGYT
TRBJ1-6 | TRBV28 | ASSFSLIDSPLH
TRBJ2-3 | TRBV4-2 | ASSQDPREATQY
TRBJ1-1 | TRBV6-5 | ASSYRTGMNTEAF
TRBJ1-2 | TRBV27 | ASSLTPLEGYT
TRBJ2-3 | TRBV5-1 | ASSLGQGADTQY
TRBJ2-7 | TRBV13 | ASSRRRERGAESYEQY
TRBJ2-7 | TRBV4-1 | ASSQDQGQAHEQY
TRBJ1-2 | TRBV5-1 | ASSLDGAALYT
TRBJ2-5 | TRBV4-2 | ASSQDPAGDGETQY
TRBJ1-1 | TRBV6-5 | ASSSGGNTEAF
TRBJ2-7 | TRBV10-3 | ATRPGGNSYEQY
TRBJ1-2 | TRBV6-5 | ASSSQGYGYT
TRBJ2-4 | TRBV5-6 | ASSLRQGWNIQY
TRBJ1-3 | TRBV11-1 | ASSLGGTPSGNTIY
TRBJ2-2 | TRBV19 | ASSTRPGSSTGELF
TRBJ2-1 | TRBV11-3 | ASSLDSGEQF
TRBJ2-6 | TRBV27 | ASMQGSGANVLT
TRBJ1-5 | TRBV19 | ATRQGAGGNQPQH
TRBJ2-7 | TRBV13 | ASSPRDRGSYEQY
TRBJ2-2 | TRBV4-2 | ASSQGSSSGGLNTGELF
TRBJ2-5 | TRBV16 | ASSQLSGGSETQY
TRBJ2-7 | TRBV7-9 | ASSSTGSEQY
TRBJ2-7 | TRBV2 | ASSAGPGQRPLPSYEQY
TRBJ1-2 | TRBV19 | ASSDVGGGSDGYT
TRBJ1-2 | TRBV6-1 | ASRAGTANYGYT
TRBJ1-1 | TRBV4-3 | ASSQEGTKATEAF
TRBJ1-4 | TRBV5-1 | ASSLRGGGDEKLF
TRBJ1-4 | TRBV2 | ASSDIFNEKLF
TRBJ1-5 | TRBV5-1 | ASSLETGRGQPQH
TRBJ1-1 | TRBV5-6 | ASSWGQGGTEAF
TRBJ2-7 | TRBV29-1 | SVAQTNYEQY
TRBJ2-5 | TRBV5-5 | ASSRDRGAQETQY
TRBJ1-2 | TRBV6-1 | ASRLGPANYGYT
TRBJ2-2 | TRBV6-1 | ASSEARGVNTGELF
TRBJ1-1 | TRBV9 | ASSQATGKAF
TRBJ1-5 | TRBV19 | ASSITGDQPQH
TRBJ1-1 | TRBV6-6 | ASSSQVPPEAF
TRBJ1-6 | TRBV28 | ASYRAGDSPLH
TRBJ2-7 | TRBV4-1 | ASSQPGTSSYEQY